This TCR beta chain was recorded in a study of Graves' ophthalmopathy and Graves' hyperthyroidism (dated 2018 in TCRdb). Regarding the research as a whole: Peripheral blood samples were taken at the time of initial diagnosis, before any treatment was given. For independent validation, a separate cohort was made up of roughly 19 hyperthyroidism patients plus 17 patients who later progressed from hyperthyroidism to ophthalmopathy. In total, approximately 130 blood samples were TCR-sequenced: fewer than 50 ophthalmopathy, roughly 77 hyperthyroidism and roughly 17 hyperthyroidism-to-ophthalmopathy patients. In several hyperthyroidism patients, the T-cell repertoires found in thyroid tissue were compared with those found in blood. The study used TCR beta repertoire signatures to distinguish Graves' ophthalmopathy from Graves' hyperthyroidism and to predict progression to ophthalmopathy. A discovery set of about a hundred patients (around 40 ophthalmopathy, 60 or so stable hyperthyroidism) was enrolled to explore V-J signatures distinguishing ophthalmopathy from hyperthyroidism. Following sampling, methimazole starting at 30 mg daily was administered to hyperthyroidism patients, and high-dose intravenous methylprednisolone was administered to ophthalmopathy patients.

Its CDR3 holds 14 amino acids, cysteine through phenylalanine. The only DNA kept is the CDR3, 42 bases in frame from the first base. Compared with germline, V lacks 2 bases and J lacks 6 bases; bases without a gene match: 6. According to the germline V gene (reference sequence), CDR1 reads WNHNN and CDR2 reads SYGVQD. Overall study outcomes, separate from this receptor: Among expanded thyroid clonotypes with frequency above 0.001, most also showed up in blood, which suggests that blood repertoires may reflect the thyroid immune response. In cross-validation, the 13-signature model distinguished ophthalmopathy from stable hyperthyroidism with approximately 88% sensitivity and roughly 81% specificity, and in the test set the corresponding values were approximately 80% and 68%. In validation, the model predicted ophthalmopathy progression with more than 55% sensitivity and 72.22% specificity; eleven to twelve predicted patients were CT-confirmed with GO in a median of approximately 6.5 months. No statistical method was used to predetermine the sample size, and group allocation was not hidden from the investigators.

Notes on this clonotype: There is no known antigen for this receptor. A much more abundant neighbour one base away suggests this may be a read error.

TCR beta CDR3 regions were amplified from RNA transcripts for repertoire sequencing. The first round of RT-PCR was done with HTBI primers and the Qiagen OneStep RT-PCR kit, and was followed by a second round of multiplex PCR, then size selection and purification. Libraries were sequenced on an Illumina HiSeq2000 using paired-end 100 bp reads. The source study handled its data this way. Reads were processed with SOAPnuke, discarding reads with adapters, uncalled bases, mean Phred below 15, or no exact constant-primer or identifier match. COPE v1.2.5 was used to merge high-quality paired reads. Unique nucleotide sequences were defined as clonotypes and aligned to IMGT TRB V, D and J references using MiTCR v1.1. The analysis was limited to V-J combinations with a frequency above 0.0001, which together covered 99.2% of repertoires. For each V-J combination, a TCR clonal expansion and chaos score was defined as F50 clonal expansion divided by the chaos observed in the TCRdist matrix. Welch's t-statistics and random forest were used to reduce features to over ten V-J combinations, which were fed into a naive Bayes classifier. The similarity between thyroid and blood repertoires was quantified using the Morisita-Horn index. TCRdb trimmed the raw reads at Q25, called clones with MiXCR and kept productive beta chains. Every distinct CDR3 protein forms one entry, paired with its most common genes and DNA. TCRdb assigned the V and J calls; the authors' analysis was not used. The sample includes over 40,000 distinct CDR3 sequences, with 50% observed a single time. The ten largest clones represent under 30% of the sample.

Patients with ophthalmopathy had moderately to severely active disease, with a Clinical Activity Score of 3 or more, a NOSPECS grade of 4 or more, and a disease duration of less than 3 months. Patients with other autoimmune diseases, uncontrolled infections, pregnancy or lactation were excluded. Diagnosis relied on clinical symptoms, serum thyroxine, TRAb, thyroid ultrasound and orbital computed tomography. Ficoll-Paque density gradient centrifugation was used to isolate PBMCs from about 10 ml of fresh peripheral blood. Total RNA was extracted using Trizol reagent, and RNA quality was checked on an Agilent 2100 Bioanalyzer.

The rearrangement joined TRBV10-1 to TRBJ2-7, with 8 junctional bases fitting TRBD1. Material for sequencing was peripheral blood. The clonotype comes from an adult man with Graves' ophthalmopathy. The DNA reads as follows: TGCGCCAGCAGTGAGGTTCAGGGGGCGCCCGAGCAGTACTTC. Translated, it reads CASSEVQGAPEQYF.